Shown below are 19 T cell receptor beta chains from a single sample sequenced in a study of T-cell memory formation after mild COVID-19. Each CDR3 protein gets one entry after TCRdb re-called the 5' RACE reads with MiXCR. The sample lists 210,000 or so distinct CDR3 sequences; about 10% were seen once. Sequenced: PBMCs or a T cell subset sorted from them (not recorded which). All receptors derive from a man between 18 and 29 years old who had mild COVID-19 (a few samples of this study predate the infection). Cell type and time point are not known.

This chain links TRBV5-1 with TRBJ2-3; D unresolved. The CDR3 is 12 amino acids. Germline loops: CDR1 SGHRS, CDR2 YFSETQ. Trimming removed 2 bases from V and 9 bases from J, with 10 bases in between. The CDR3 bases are TGCGCCAGCAGCTTCAGCCTCCAGACGCAGTATTTT. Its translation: CASSFSLQTQYF. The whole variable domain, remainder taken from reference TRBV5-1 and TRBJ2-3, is KAGVTQTPRYLIKTRGQQVTLSCSPISGHRSVSWYQQTPGQGLQFLFEYFSETQRNKGNFPGRFSGRQFSNSRSEMNVSTLELGDSALYLCASSFSLQTQYFGPGTRLTVL.

The CDR3 nucleotides read TGTGCCAGCAGCTCCAGTCGGGGTCCGTCGGGGGCCAACGTCCTGACTTTC. Encoded protein: CASSSSRGPSGANVLTF. The chain has TRBV7-6 and TRBJ2-6; weak D call: TRBD2 (5 bases). Looked up from germline, CDR1 is SGHVS and CDR2 is FNYEAQ. V was clipped by 4 bases and J by 4 bases, with 17 bases between them. There are 17 residues in the CDR3.

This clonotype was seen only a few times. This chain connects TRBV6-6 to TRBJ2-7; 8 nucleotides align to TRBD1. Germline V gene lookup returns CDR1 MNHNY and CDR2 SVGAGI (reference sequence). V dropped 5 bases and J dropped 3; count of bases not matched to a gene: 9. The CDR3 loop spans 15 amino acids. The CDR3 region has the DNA TGTGCCAGCAGTACCCTTCACAGGGGGGACTACGAGCAGTACGTC. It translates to CASSTLHRGDYEQYV.

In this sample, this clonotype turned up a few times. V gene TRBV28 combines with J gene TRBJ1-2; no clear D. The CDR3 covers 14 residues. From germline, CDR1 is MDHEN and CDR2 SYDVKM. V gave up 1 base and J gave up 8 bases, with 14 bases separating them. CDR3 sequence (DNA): TGTGCCAGCAGTTTATATCGGGCACCGCGGGGCTACACCTTC. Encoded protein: CASSLYRAPRGYTF.

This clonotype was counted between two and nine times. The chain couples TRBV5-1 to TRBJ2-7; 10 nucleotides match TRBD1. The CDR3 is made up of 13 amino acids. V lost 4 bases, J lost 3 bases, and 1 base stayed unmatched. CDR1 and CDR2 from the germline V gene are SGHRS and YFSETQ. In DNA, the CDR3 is TGCGCCAGCAGCGGACAGGGGGACTACGAGCAGTACTTC. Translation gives CASSGQGDYEQYF.

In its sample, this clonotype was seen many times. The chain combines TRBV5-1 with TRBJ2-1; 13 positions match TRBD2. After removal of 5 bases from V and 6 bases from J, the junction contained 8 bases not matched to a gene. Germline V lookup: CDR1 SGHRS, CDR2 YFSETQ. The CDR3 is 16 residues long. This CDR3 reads CASRTSGGMSLNEQFF. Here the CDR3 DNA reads TGCGCCAGCAGGACTAGCGGGGGGATGTCCCTCAATGAGCAGTTCTTC.

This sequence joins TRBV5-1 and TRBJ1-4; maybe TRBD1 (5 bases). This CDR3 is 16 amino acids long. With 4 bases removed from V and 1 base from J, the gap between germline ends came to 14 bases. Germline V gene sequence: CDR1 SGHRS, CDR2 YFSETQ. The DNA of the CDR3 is TGCGCCAGCAGCGGGCCTGACAGCCGAACTAATGAAAAACTGTTTTTT. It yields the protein CASSGPDSRTNEKLFF.

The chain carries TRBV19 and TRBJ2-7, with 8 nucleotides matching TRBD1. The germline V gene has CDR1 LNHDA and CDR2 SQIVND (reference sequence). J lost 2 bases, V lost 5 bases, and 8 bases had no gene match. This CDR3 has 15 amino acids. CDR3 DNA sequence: TGTGCCAGTAGTGAGAGAGGACAGGGCCCCTACGAGCAGTACTTC. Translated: CASSERGQGPYEQYF.

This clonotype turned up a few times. As DNA, the CDR3 is TGTGCCAGCAGCTTAAGAGGCGGGGGCCGGGCCGGGGAGCTGTTTTTT. Its protein is CASSLRGGGRAGELFF. V and J are TRBV7-3 and TRBJ2-2; possibly TRBD2 for D (7 bases). CDR1 is SGHTA, CDR2 FQGTGA, per germline. The CDR3 has 16 residues. The V and J ends lost 1 base and 6 bases respectively, with 15 bases between them.

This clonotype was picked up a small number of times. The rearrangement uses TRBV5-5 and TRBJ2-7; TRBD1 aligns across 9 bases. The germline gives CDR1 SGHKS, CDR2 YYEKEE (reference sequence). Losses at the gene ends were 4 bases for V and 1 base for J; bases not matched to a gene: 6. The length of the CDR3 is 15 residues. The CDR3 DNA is TGTGCCAGCAGCACCCGGACAGGGGCTTCCTACGAGCAGTACTTC. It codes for CASSTRTGASYEQYF. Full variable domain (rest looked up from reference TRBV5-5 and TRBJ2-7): DAGVTQSPTHLIKTRGQQVTLRCSPISGHKSVSWYQQVLGQGPQFIFQYYEKEERGRGNFPDRFSARQFPNYSSELNVNALLLGDSALYLCASSTRTGASYEQYFGPGTRLTVT.

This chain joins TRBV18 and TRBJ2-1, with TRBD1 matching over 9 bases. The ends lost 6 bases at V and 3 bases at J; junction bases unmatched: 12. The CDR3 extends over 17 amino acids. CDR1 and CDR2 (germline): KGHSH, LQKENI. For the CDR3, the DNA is TGTGCCAGCTCCCGAACTTACAGGGGGCCCAACTACAATGAGCAGTTCTTC. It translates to CASSRTYRGPNYNEQFF. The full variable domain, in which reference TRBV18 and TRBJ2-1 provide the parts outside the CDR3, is NAGVMQNPRHLVRRRGQEARLRCSPMKGHSHVYWYRQLPEEGLKFMVYLQKENIIDESGMPKERFSAEFPKEGPSILRIQQVVRGDSAAYFCASSRTYRGPNYNEQFFGPGTRLTVL.

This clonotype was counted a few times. This CDR3 is CRTDRASGNTIYF. CDR3 bases: TGCAGGACGGACAGGGCATCTGGAAACACCATATATTTT. The chain couples TRBV20-1 to TRBJ1-3; 8 nucleotides align to TRBD1. The CDR3 totals 13 residues. Germline-derived CDR1 and CDR2 are DFQATT and SNEGSKA (reference sequence).

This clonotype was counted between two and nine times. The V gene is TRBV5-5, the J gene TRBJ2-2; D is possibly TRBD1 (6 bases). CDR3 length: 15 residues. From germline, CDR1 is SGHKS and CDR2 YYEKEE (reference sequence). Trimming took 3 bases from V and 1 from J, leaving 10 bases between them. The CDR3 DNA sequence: TGTGCCAGCAGCTCCCTAGGGGGGAACACCGGGGAGCTGTTTTTT. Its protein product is CASSSLGGNTGELFF.

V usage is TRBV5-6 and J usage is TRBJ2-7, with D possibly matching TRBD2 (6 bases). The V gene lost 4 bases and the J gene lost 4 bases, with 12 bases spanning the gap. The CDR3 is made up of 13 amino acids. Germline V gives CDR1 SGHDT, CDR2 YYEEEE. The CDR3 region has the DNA TGTGCCAGCAGCAGAATTGGAGGGTACGAGCAGTACGTC. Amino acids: CASSRIGGYEQYV.

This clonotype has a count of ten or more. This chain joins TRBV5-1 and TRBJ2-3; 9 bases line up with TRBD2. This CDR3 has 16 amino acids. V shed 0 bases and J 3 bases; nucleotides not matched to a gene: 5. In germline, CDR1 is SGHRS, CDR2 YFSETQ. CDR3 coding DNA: TGCGCCAGCAGCTTGGCATCCCTAGCGGGAACAGATACGCAGTATTTT. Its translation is CASSLASLAGTDTQYF. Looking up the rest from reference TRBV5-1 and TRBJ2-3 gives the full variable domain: KAGVTQTPRYLIKTRGQQVTLSCSPISGHRSVSWYQQTPGQGLQFLFEYFSETQRNKGNFPGRFSGRQFSNSRSEMNVSTLELGDSALYLCASSLASLAGTDTQYFGPGTRLTVL.

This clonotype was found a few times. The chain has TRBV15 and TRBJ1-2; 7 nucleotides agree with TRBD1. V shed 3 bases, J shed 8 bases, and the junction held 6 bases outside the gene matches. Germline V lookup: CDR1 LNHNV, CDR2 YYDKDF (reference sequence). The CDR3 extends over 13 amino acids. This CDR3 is CATSRETGVGYTF. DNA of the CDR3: TGTGCCACCAGCAGGGAAACAGGGGTCGGCTACACCTTC.

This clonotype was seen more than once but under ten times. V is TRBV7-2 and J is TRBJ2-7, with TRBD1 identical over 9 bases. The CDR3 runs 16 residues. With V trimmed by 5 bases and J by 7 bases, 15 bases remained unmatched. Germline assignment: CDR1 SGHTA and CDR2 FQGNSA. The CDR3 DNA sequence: TGTGCCAGCAGCCGGACAGGGGATTTGCTCCCTTCGGAGCAGTACGTC. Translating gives CASSRTGDLLPSEQYV.

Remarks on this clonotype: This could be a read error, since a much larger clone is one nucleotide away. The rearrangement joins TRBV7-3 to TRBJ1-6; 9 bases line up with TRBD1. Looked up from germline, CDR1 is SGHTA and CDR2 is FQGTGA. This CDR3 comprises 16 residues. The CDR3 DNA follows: TGTGCCAGCAGCGTGGGGTCCGGGACAGGGAGTTCACTCCTCCACTTT. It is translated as CASSVGSGTGSSLLHF.

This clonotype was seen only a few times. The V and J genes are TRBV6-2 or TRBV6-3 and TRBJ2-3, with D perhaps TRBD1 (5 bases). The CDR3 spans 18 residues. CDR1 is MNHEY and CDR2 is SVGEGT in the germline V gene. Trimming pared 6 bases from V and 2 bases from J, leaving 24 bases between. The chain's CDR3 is CASRARNKSRVHTDTQYF. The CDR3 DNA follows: TGTGCCAGCAGAGCCCGTAATAAGAGCAGGGTACACACAGATACGCAGTATTTT.